The clone carrying this TCR beta chain was counted once. Its antigen is currently unknown. This specimen comes from a study of OX40 agonist ivuxolimab in advanced cancers. Study at large: Patients received ivuxolimab, an agonistic anti-OX40 (CD134) antibody. Partial responses were achieved by three patients, one with hepatocellular carcinoma and two with cutaneous melanoma. Study-wide results and caveats: Patients with a partial response at 0.1-3.0 mg/kg had among the lowest clonal expansion.

The germline V and J ends were trimmed by 0 bases and 9 bases, with 19 bases remaining between them. This CDR3 contains 17 residues. From germline, CDR1 is SGHTS and CDR2 YDEGEE. Generated by immunoSEQ multiplex PCR, the TCRdb table keeps only in-frame clones and is missing some. The table includes 60,000 to 100,000 clones, about 90% detected once. The TCR sequence derives from an adult with an advanced solid tumor such as melanoma, head and neck, liver or kidney cancer. This chain links TRBV5-8 with TRBJ2-6; D gene uncertain. Sequencing was performed on CD4+ or CD8+ T cells sorted from blood, taken in a trial of the OX40 agonist ivuxolimab. CDR3: CASSLAFRATNDNVLTF. The CDR3 nucleotides are TGTGCCAGCAGCTTGGCATTTAGGGCGACGAATGACAACGTCCTGACTTTC.